This entry features one T cell receptor (beta chain) sequence. Its antigen is as yet unknown. This sample stems from a study of shared clonotypes between healthy human individuals. For the study at large: Donor composition was a couple of women and three men, aged 18 to 49. Overall study results and limits: Unshared clonotypes carried lower generation probabilities than those common to all four donors. Only blood underwent sampling, and tissue repertoires likely differ.

This table comes from immunoSEQ multiplex PCR, and its TCRdb copy is limited to in-frame clones, with some not included. This sample carries about 2.3 million clones, over 85% of them seen once, and the ten largest clones take under 0.45%. Trimming removed 0 bases from V and 7 bases from J, with 25 bases in between. The germline gives CDR1 SGHAT, CDR2 FQNNGV. The CDR3 extends over 19 amino acids. The source is a man in his late teens or twenties in good health. Some clones in this sample may be carry-over from other donors' samples. The sample comprised naive CD4+ T cells from PBMCs. Subset specified: CD45RA+ positively selected. The chain uses TRBV11-2 and TRBJ2-1; weak D call: TRBD1 (7 bases). CDR3 loop: CASSLDLRGRGPALNEQFF. For the CDR3, the DNA is TGTGCCAGCAGCTTAGACCTTAGGGGGCGGGGCCCGGCTTTAAATGAGCAGTTCTTC.